This TCR beta chain originates from a study of a mutant IDH1 vaccine in newly diagnosed glioma. Profiling relied on immunoSEQ multiplex PCR, and the TCRdb table lists in-frame clones only, not all of them. Among around 50,000 clones listed, more than 70% were seen once. Time point indicated: week 5, during vaccination. A 20-mer mutant IDH1 peptide at 300 ug was injected subcutaneously with topical imiquimod. In this sample, this clone turned up once. Antigen unknown. Germline V gene sequence: CDR1 KGHSH, CDR2 LQKENI. J lost 4 bases, V lost 4 bases, and 4 bases had no gene match. This CDR3 has 15 amino acids.

V is TRBV18 and J is TRBJ1-2; 12 bases line up with TRBD1. This TCR derives from a man aged 45-65 years with glioma. Sequenced material: PBMCs, taken from a glioma patient whose treatment included an IDH1 peptide vaccine. The CDR3 DNA follows: TGTGCCAGCTCACAGGGACAGGGGGCTACCTATGGCTACACCTTC. Protein product: CASSQGQGATYGYTF.